This TCR beta chain comes out of a study of blood T cell repertoires in COVID-19. The CDR3 has 13 residues. Looked up from germline, CDR1 is MDHEN and CDR2 is SYDVKM. Between the trimmed V and J ends, which lost 3 bases and 7 bases, there was a span of 10 bases. Original processing methods: From reference gene primer amplification, estimates of nucleated cell counts were derived. Clones were read by immunoSEQ multiplex PCR, and TCRdb kept only the in-frame ones, dropping some. V and J calls and clone size are as listed in that table; D and trimming were resolved from the DNA. The sample lists about 37,000 clones, roughly 80% seen once, with approximately 15% in the top ten.

This clonotype originated in a woman aged 70-85 years with acute or convalescent COVID-19. Input material: peripheral blood. The V gene is TRBV28, the J gene TRBJ2-1; D is unclear. As DNA, the CDR3 is TGTGCCAGCAGTTTGTATGGCAGAAATGAGCAGTTCTTC. Translation gives CASSLYGRNEQFF.